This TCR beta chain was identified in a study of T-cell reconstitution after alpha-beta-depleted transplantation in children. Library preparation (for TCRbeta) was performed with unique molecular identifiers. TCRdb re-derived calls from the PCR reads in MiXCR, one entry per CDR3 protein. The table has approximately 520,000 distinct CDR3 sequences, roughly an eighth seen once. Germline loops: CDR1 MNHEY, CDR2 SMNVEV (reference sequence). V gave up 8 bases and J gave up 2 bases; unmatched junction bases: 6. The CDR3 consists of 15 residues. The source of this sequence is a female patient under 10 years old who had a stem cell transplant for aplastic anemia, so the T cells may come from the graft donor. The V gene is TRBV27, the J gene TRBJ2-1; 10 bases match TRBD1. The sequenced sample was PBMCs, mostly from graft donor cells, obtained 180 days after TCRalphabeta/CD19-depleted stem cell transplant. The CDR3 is CASGEGTGAYNEQFF. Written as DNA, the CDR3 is TGTGCCAGCGGGGAGGGGACAGGGGCCTACAATGAGCAGTTCTTC.